This T cell receptor beta chain was obtained from a study of cytomegalovirus exposure and HLA in healthy donors. Study findings and constraints: Researchers reported from a later analysis that most CMV-associated TCR beta chains appeared HLA-restricted. Being productive about 90% or about 30% of the time was typical of most TCR beta V segments in an earlier analysis.

Remarks on this clone: Antigen unknown.

PCR employed 60 Vbeta and 13 Jbeta primers. Using immunoSEQ multiplex PCR, the repertoire was profiled, and TCRdb retains in-frame clones only, with some absent. This table has fewer than 250,000 clones, 82% appearing once. The germline CDR1 and CDR2 sequences are MNHNS and SASEGT. The CDR3 length is 14 residues. Trimming took off 4 bases at V and 1 base at J, with 10 bases between the two ends. The sequence derives from a man in his forties in good health and CMV-seropositive. The chain links TRBV6-1 to TRBJ1-1, with a tentative D call TRBD1 (5 bases). The sequenced sample was PBMCs. The CDR3 DNA follows: TGTGCCAGCAGTGTTCAGACAGCGAACACTGAAGCTTTCTTT. It encodes CASSVQTANTEAFF.